What follows is one TCR beta chain and its context. The repertoire was sequenced with immunoSEQ multiplex PCR; TCRdb's copy has only in-frame clones and lacks some. The top ten hold 0.3% to 0.45% of the sample, which has roughly 72,000 clones, approximately 91% seen once. This entry belongs to a study of technical replicates of blood from a few donors. This clonotype was obtained from a human donor in good health. Sequenced sample: T cells isolated from PBMCs.

The CDR3 DNA reads TGCGCCAGCAGCCAAGATCTAGGCAGGGGGATAACCTACGAGCAGTACTTC. The encoded protein is CASSQDLGRGITYEQYF. This chain connects TRBV4-1 to TRBJ2-7, with 7 bases matching TRBD1. Trimming at V came to 0 bases and at J to 2 bases, leaving 10 bases not matched to a gene. Per germline, CDR1 MGHRA and CDR2 YSYEKL. The CDR3 extends over 17 amino acids.